The present TCR beta chain was sequenced within a study of response to subunit inactivated influenza vaccine. This clonotype was seen more than once but under ten times. TCRdb passed the RT-PCR reads through MiXCR, listing each CDR3 protein once. The sample carries some 570,000 distinct CDR3 sequences, approximately 10% recorded once. The V and J ends lost 5 bases and 7 bases, in that order; junction bases with no gene match: 11. Per the germline V gene, CDR1 is DFQATT and CDR2 is SNEGSKA (reference sequence). CDR3 length: 14 residues. The data also belong to a second study, concerning T cells expressing NK-cell markers. As that study records: What made the TCR beta cDNA was 5'RACE template switching with UMIs. Six or seven donors showed dominant NKG2C+ clonotypes comprising about 1.0-7.5% of their CD8+ T cells.

This clonotype was sampled from a man aged 50-59 years who received an inactivated influenza vaccine. Source: PBMCs from blood, taken on the day of vaccination. This sequence joins TRBV20-1 and TRBJ2-1; TRBD1 aligns across 7 bases. CDR3 coding DNA: TGCAGTGCTTTCGTTACAGGGGCTGGTAATGAGCAGTTCTTC. This encodes CSAFVTGAGNEQFF.